The clone carrying this TCR beta chain was seen a handful of times. Antigen: not known. The data belong to a study of blood T cells in healthy people across ages. Whole-study findings and limits: A conclusive naive versus antigen-experienced comparison was prevented by the unsorted PBMCs.

Germline lookup yields CDR1 MNHNY and CDR2 SVGAGI (reference sequence). The CDR3 runs 12 residues. Deletions cut 3 bases from V and 4 bases from J, with 6 bases between. With a J-beta primer mix and a sample-barcoded 5' primer, a second PCR ran about 7 to 12 cycles. From the 5' RACE reads, TCRdb called clonotypes with MiXCR, one entry per CDR3 protein. This sample has fewer than 750,000 distinct CDR3 sequences, with under 65% found just once. The receptor comes from an elderly woman in good health. The sequencing sample was made of blood. The chain joins TRBV6-6 to TRBJ2-5; D gene unclear. The CDR3 region has the DNA TGTGCCAGCAGTTATGTAGTAGAGACCCAGTACTTC. Amino acids: CASSYVVETQYF.